The 25 T cell receptor beta chains given below trace back to one sample, sequenced in a study of Ad26.COV2.S vaccination and SARS-CoV-2 variants. The treatment is: around 19 received Ad26.COV2.S at low or high dose, single or two shots; about 5 received placebo; per-sample allocation not given. Sampling was performed 63 days after the first vaccine or placebo injection. Assay: immunoSEQ multiplex PCR; the TCRdb copy retains only in-frame clones and omits some. The data show about 480,000 clones, with 87% seen just once and about 13% held by the top ten. Material: peripheral blood, obtained in a trial of Ad26.COV2.S vaccine versus placebo. Every receptor here comes from a person aged 18-60 years who received the Ad26.COV2.S COVID-19 vaccine or a placebo.

The V and J genes are TRBV19 and TRBJ2-1, with D possibly being TRBD1 (5 bases). Trimming removed 7 bases at V and 6 bases at J, with 16 bases between. CDR1 and CDR2 (germline): LNHDA, SQIVND (reference sequence). This CDR3 is built from 14 residues. This CDR3 is CASKGLGRSNEQFF. CDR3 nucleotide sequence: TGTGCCAGTAAGGGGCTCGGGCGGAGCAATGAGCAGTTCTTC.

The chain is built from TRBV28 and TRBJ2-7; 9 nucleotides match TRBD2. The V gene end was trimmed by 5 bases and the J gene end by 0 bases; junction bases not matched to a gene: 11. The CDR3 loop spans 17 amino acids. Germline V gene sequence: CDR1 MDHEN, CDR2 SYDVKM. The CDR3 nucleotides are TGTGCCAGCAGTGCCCAGGGGGTAGCGGGAGACTCCTACGAGCAGTACTTC. This translates into CASSAQGVAGDSYEQYF.

V usage is TRBV15 and J usage is TRBJ2-7; D is possibly TRBD1 (6 bases). The V end lost 3 bases, the J end lost 0 bases, and 18 bases lay between the germline ends. This CDR3 spans 17 amino acids. Germline loops: CDR1 LNHNV, CDR2 YYDKDF (reference sequence). The CDR3 is CATSSEGTGTLSYEQYF. For the CDR3, the DNA is TGTGCCACCAGCAGTGAAGGGACCGGGACACTCTCCTACGAGCAGTACTTC.

The chain carries TRBV7-8 and TRBJ1-1; the D gene is possibly TRBD1 (5 bases). CDR3 length: 16 residues. Trimming cost V 0 bases and J 2 bases, with 13 bases left between them. Germline V gene data show CDR1 as SGHVS and CDR2 as FQNEAQ. This chain's CDR3 is CASSLALGLGNTEAFF. DNA of the CDR3: TGTGCCAGCAGCTTAGCTTTGGGGCTAGGAAACACTGAAGCTTTCTTT.

The V gene is TRBV29-1, the J gene TRBJ2-7; the D is unclear. Germline V CDR1 and CDR2: SQVTM, ANQGSEA. This CDR3 is 12 amino acids long. V lost 4 bases and J lost 7, with 14 bases in between. In DNA, the CDR3 is TGCAGCGTTGTGGCTGGCCCGCGGGAGCAGTACTTC. Protein product: CSVVAGPREQYF.

This clone appeared a few times. This chain connects TRBV28 to TRBJ1-4; D remains ambiguous. Trimming cost V 5 bases and J 10 bases, with 14 bases left between them. CDR1 MDHEN and CDR2 SYDVKM come from the germline V gene. This CDR3 comprises 13 residues. In DNA, the CDR3 is TGTGCCAGCAGTCCTCGTGTGGGTGGAAAACTGTTTTTT. Amino acids: CASSPRVGGKLFF.

The chain recombines TRBV30 with TRBJ1-4, with no clear D. The CDR3 is 17 amino acids. CDR1 GTSNPN and CDR2 SVGIG come from the germline V gene (reference sequence). V was shortened by 5 bases and J by 8 bases, with 27 bases between the two germline ends. The CDR3 DNA follows: TGTGCCTGGGAGTCCGGCCCTGGGAGAGGTCTAACGGAAAAACTGTTTTTT. Protein: CAWESGPGRGLTEKLFF.

The rearrangement links TRBV7-9 to TRBJ1-4; D is possibly TRBD1 (5 bases). The CDR3 is made up of 12 amino acids. V shed 8 bases and J shed 10 bases, with 14 bases lying between them. Per germline, CDR1 SEHNR and CDR2 FQNEAQ (reference sequence). CDR3 amino acids: CASLLPGGKLFF. DNA for the CDR3: TGTGCCAGCCTTCTTCCGGGGGGAAAACTGTTTTTT.

The V gene is TRBV28, the J gene TRBJ1-5; D uncertain. CDR1 is MDHEN, CDR2 SYDVKM, per germline. The CDR3 is 16 amino acids. V shed 4 bases and J shed 2 bases, with 15 bases lying between them. CDR3 sequence reads: CASSSQAGFRNQPQHF. CDR3 sequence (DNA): TGTGCCAGCAGTTCCCAGGCGGGGTTTCGCAATCAGCCCCAGCATTTT.

The V gene is TRBV7-9, the J gene TRBJ1-1; D gene ambiguous. V was clipped by 1 base and J by 1 base, with 10 bases between them. The germline CDR1 and CDR2 sequences are SEHNR and FQNEAQ (reference sequence). This CDR3 region has 15 residues. The CDR3 bases are TGTGCCAGCAGCTTAGAGGGCACTCCGAACACTGAAGCTTTCTTT. The encoded protein is CASSLEGTPNTEAFF.

This chain joins TRBV29-1 and TRBJ1-5; possibly TRBD1 for D (5 bases). Germline CDR1 SQVTM, CDR2 ANQGSEA. The CDR3 is made up of 13 amino acids. V lost 6 bases and J lost 5, with 14 bases in between. As DNA, the CDR3 is TGCAGCGTCGGATGGGGGGTGGATCAGCCCCAGCATTTT. It encodes CSVGWGVDQPQHF.

The chain joins TRBV29-1 to TRBJ2-2; the match to TRBD2 covers 7 bases. This CDR3 spans 11 amino acids. Germline CDR1 is SQVTM and CDR2 is ANQGSEA. DNA of the CDR3: TGCGGTTCTAGCGGCTCCGGGGAGCTGTTTTTT. Its protein product is CGSSGSGELFF.

V is TRBV7-9 and J is TRBJ2-1; perhaps D is TRBD1 or TRBD2 (5 bases each). CDR1 and CDR2 from the germline V gene are SEHNR and FQNEAQ (reference sequence). Trimming pared 0 bases from V and 7 bases from J, leaving 10 bases between. The CDR3 has 14 amino acids. The CDR3 loop is CASSLAGPQNEQFF. The CDR3 region has the DNA TGTGCCAGCAGCTTAGCGGGACCGCAAAATGAGCAGTTCTTC.

V and J are TRBV15 and TRBJ2-1; 8 positions match TRBD2. The CDR3 has 16 amino acids. V was pared by 8 bases and J by 2 bases, with 11 bases of the junction left unmatched. The V gene's germline CDR1 is LNHNV and CDR2 YYDKDF (reference sequence). CDR3 coding DNA: TGTGCCACCCGTAAAGGGGCGGGAGGCCCCTACAATGAGCAGTTCTTC. Residues: CATRKGAGGPYNEQFF.

A few counts support this clone. The chain couples TRBV5-1 to TRBJ2-3; perhaps TRBD1 as D (7 bases). The CDR3 consists of 15 residues. Per germline, CDR1 SGHRS and CDR2 YFSETQ. V was shortened by 3 bases and J by 2 bases, with 13 bases between the two germline ends. The CDR3 sequence: CASSSQGGLTDTQYF. The DNA of the CDR3 is TGCGCCAGCAGCTCCCAGGGGGGCCTCACAGATACGCAGTATTTT.

This clone was counted between two and nine times. The genes are TRBV27 and TRBJ1-5, with D maybe TRBD1 (5 bases). Per the germline V gene, CDR1 is MNHEY and CDR2 is SMNVEV (reference sequence). With 8 bases removed from V and 3 bases from J, the gap between germline ends came to 11 bases. The CDR3 spans 13 residues. The CDR3 spells CASGREPNQPQHF. CDR3 nucleotide sequence: TGTGCCAGCGGCAGGGAGCCCAATCAGCCCCAGCATTTT.

This rearrangement joins TRBV28 to TRBJ2-2, with a possible D match to TRBD1 (6 bases). This CDR3 spans 16 amino acids. The germline V and J ends were trimmed by 6 bases and 3 bases, with 17 bases remaining between them. In germline, CDR1 is MDHEN, CDR2 SYDVKM. The CDR3 DNA follows: TGTGCCAGCAGCCGAACCGACAGGCTCCACACCGGGGAGCTGTTTTTT. Its protein product is CASSRTDRLHTGELFF.

This sequence joins TRBV5-1 and TRBJ1-5, with a possible D match to TRBD1 (5 bases). Germline CDR1 and CDR2: SGHRS and YFSETQ. CDR3 size: 15 residues. Trimming stripped 7 bases from V and 5 bases from J, with 19 bases between. DNA of the CDR3: TGCGCCAGCTCCCGGTCGGGGGTATCGGATCAGCCCCAGCATTTT. Its translation: CASSRSGVSDQPQHF.

The chain employs TRBV10-3 and TRBJ2-1; D is unclear. Trimming stripped 7 bases from V and 8 bases from J, with 18 bases between. From germline, CDR1 is ENHRY and CDR2 SYGVKD. CDR3 length: 14 residues. The CDR3 spells CAIMGQAVYDEQFF. CDR3 nucleotide sequence: TGTGCCATCATGGGCCAGGCGGTTTATGATGAGCAGTTCTTC.

The rearrangement joins TRBV7-9 to TRBJ2-5, with 11 nucleotides matching TRBD1. J was trimmed by 5 bases and V by 2 bases; bases with no gene match: 4. Germline V lookup: CDR1 SEHNR, CDR2 FQNEAQ (reference sequence). The CDR3 runs to 15 residues. The CDR3 reads CASSLRTGGLETQYF. The CDR3 DNA follows: TGTGCCAGCAGCTTACGGACAGGGGGCTTGGAGACCCAGTACTTC.

The J gene is TRBJ1-1, the V gene TRBV5-4, with 7 bases lining up with TRBD1. The CDR3 consists of 16 residues. Per the germline V gene, CDR1 is SGHNT and CDR2 is YYREEE (reference sequence). After removal of 4 bases from V and 4 bases from J, the junction contained 13 bases not matched to a gene. The CDR3 here is CASSPPRARGSTEAFF. The CDR3 DNA is TGTGCCAGCAGCCCTCCCCGGGCCAGGGGGAGCACTGAAGCTTTCTTT.

The rearrangement joins TRBV27 to TRBJ1-5, with D perhaps TRBD1 (6 bases). V lost 6 bases to trimming and J lost 4 bases, with 13 bases between them. Germline CDR1 reads MNHEY; CDR2 reads SMNVEV (reference sequence). This CDR3 is built from 14 residues. The CDR3 bases are TGTGCCAGCAGCTTCGGACAGCCAAATCAGCCCCAGCATTTT. This sequence encodes CASSFGQPNQPQHF.

This sequence joins TRBV6-5 and TRBJ1-3; TRBD1 is a possible D gene (5 bases). The germline V gene encodes CDR1 MNHEY and CDR2 SVGAGI. The CDR3 is 13 residues long. V gave up 11 bases and J gave up 3 bases, with 14 bases separating them. The CDR3 region is CAAEPGDGNTIYF. In nucleotides, the CDR3 is TGTGCCGCCGAGCCGGGGGATGGAAACACCATATATTTT.

This chain connects TRBV7-2 to TRBJ1-1; no reliable D call. CDR3 length equals 11 residues. Looked up from germline, CDR1 is SGHTA and CDR2 is FQGNSA. V gave up 1 base and J gave up 10 bases, with 7 bases separating them. The CDR3: CASSLGGRAFF. The CDR3 coding sequence is TGTGCCAGCAGCTTAGGGGGTCGAGCTTTCTTT.

This chain connects TRBV7-2 to TRBJ1-6; the D gene is possibly TRBD1 (6 bases). Trimming stripped 5 bases from V and 10 bases from J, with 15 bases between. This CDR3 has 14 residues. Germline-derived CDR1 and CDR2 are SGHTA and FQGNSA. The CDR3 DNA is TGTGCCAGCAGCCCCCGGGGGGCTGGGTCACCCCTCCACTTT. It yields the protein CASSPRGAGSPLHF.